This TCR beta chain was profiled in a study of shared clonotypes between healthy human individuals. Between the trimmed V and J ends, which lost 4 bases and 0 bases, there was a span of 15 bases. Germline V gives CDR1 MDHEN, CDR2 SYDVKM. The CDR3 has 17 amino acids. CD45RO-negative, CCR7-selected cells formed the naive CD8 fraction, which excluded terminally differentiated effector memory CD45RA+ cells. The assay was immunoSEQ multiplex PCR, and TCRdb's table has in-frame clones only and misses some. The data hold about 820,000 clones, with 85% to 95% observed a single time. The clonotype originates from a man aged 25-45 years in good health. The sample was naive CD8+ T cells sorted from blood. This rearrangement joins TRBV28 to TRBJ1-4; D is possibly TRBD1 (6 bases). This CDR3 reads CASSSKGQLTTNEKLFF. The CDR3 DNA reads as TGTGCCAGCAGTTCAAAAGGACAGCTCACAACTAATGAAAAACTGTTTTTT.